This T cell receptor beta chain was documented in a study of regulatory T cells in long-lasting Graves disease. The wider study: With positive TSH receptor antibodies and over 5 years of antithyroid drugs, Graves' disease was considered persistent.

Broader study findings: Persistent cases of Graves' showed reduced TCR diversity relative to newly diagnosed patients. More public clonotypes were shared by persistent patients (around 3,000) than by new patients (under 1,000).

This clonotype was counted only a few times. Its target is not known. V lost 0 bases to trimming and J lost 5 bases; unmatched junction nucleotides: 2. Germline-derived CDR1 and CDR2 are LGHDT and YNNKEL (reference sequence). CDR3 length: 15 amino acids. Assembly of TCR beta libraries relied on iRepertoire HTBI primers together with Arm-PCR of CDR3 regions. TCRdb re-derived calls from the multiplex PCR reads in MiXCR, one entry per CDR3 protein. This sample has roughly 470,000 distinct CDR3 sequences, with around 21% found just once. Time point described: persistent/refractory GD, antithyroid drugs over 5 years with positive TRAb. From RNA extracted from PBMCs, the TCR library was made. Diagnosis followed American Thyroid Association guidelines for Graves' disease.

This receptor was taken from a female donor with Graves disease. The gene calls are TRBV3-1 and TRBJ2-1; 9 nucleotides align to TRBD2. The sequences come from peripheral blood mononuclear cells (PBMCs), collected when the disease was refractory, from a patient treated with antithyroid drugs. The CDR3 DNA reads TGTGCCAGCAGCCAAGAGCGGGAGGGGAACAATGAGCAGTTCTTC. Translated: CASSQEREGNNEQFF.